These 18 T cell receptor beta chains were all obtained from the same sample, sequenced in a study of cytomegalovirus exposure and HLA in healthy donors. Researchers ran the PCR with 60 Vbeta and 13 Jbeta primers. Sequencing used immunoSEQ multiplex PCR; TCRdb keeps in-frame clones, though not all of them. Of 150,000 or so clones in the sample, 81% are singletons; the top ten hold roughly 4.4%. Material: PBMCs. These receptors were obtained from a young woman in good health and CMV-seropositive.

The chain links TRBV7-8 to TRBJ2-5; 7 bases align to TRBD1. Germline CDR1 is SGHVS and CDR2 is FQNEAQ. With V trimmed by 8 bases and J by 4 bases, 4 bases remained unmatched. CDR3 length: 12 amino acids. The CDR3 region is CASATGLETQYF. CDR3 coding DNA: TGTGCCAGCGCGACAGGGTTAGAGACCCAGTACTTC.

This chain joins TRBV19 and TRBJ2-3; 10 nucleotides align to TRBD1. CDR3 length: 14 residues. V was pared by 6 bases and J by 6 bases, with 6 bases of the junction left unmatched. CDR1 and CDR2 from the germline V gene are LNHDA and SQIVND (reference sequence). The CDR3 sequence is CASSQTGGGDTQYF. CDR3 nucleotides: TGTGCCAGTAGCCAGACAGGGGGCGGGGATACGCAGTATTTT.

This clone was observed at least ten times. The V gene is TRBV5-4, the J gene TRBJ1-5; TRBD1 is a possible D gene (6 bases). Germline values: CDR1 SGHNT, CDR2 YYREEE (reference sequence). The V gene lost 1 base and the J gene lost 1 base, with 12 bases spanning the gap. The CDR3 consists of 16 residues. CDR3 protein: CASSLFTGLSNQPQHF. The CDR3, as DNA: TGTGCCAGCAGCTTGTTTACAGGGTTAAGCAATCAGCCCCAGCATTTT.

This rearrangement joins TRBV2 to TRBJ2-3; the D gene is possibly TRBD2 (6 bases). V lost 4 bases and J lost 2, with 13 bases in between. CDR3 length: 15 amino acids. Germline V lookup: CDR1 SNHLY, CDR2 FYNNEI. CDR3 sequence reads: CASSVWAGHTDTQYF. DNA for the CDR3: TGTGCCAGCAGTGTGTGGGCGGGGCACACAGATACGCAGTATTTT. The full variable domain, rest sourced from reference TRBV2 and TRBJ2-3, is EPEVTQTPSHQVTQMGQEVILRCVPISNHLYFYWYRQILGQKVEFLVSFYNNEISEKSEIFDDQFSVERPDGSNFTLKIRSTKLEDSAMYFCASSVWAGHTDTQYFGPGTRLTVL.

The chain carries TRBV19 and TRBJ1-2; TRBD1 matches at 11 bases. Germline V gene sequence: CDR1 LNHDA, CDR2 SQIVND (reference sequence). The junction had 4 bases not matched to a gene; V was cut back by 6 bases and J by 4 bases. This CDR3 contains 14 residues. The CDR3 DNA follows: TGTGCCAGTAGGGGACAGGGGGGATTCTATGGCTACACCTTC. It yields the protein CASRGQGGFYGYTF.

The chain has TRBV11-2 and TRBJ2-5, with D maybe TRBD2 (7 bases). Per the germline V gene, CDR1 is SGHAT and CDR2 is FQNNGV. The CDR3 runs 15 residues. With 3 bases removed from V and 4 bases from J, the gap between germline ends came to 15 bases. The CDR3 is CASSFRGAHGETQYF. CDR3 DNA sequence: TGTGCCAGCAGCTTTCGGGGGGCGCACGGAGAGACCCAGTACTTC. The full variable domain, with the rest looked up from reference TRBV11-2 and TRBJ2-5, is EAGVAQSPRYKIIEKRQSVAFWCNPISGHATLYWYQQILGQGPKLLIQFQNNGVVDDSQLPKDRFSAERLKGVDSTLKIQPAKLEDSAVYLCASSFRGAHGETQYFGPGTRLLVL.

This clone came up once. The chain combines TRBV7-3 with TRBJ2-6; D remains ambiguous. V shed 2 bases and J shed 2 bases, with 4 bases lying between them. The CDR3 runs to 14 residues. Germline V gene lookup returns CDR1 SGHTA and CDR2 FQGTGA. The DNA for the CDR3 is TGTGCCAGCAGCTTAGTAACTGGGGCCAACGTCCTGACTTTC. It codes for CASSLVTGANVLTF.

This CDR3 is CASRPESSYNEQFF. The DNA of the CDR3 is TGTGCCAGCAGACCGGAGAGCTCCTACAATGAGCAGTTCTTC. The V and J genes are TRBV2 and TRBJ2-1; no reliable D call. Germline V gene data show CDR1 as SNHLY and CDR2 as FYNNEI. V was trimmed by 6 bases and J by 0 bases, leaving 9 bases between them. This CDR3 contains 14 residues.

The chain recombines TRBV4-1 with TRBJ2-3; TRBD2 aligns across 12 bases. V dropped 2 bases and J dropped 0; count of bases not matched to a gene: 6. The germline CDR1 and CDR2 sequences are MGHRA and YSYEKL. The CDR3 totals 18 residues. CDR3 amino acids: CASSQLLAGGTSTDTQYF. Written as DNA, the CDR3 is TGCGCCAGCAGCCAATTACTAGCGGGGGGCACTAGCACAGATACGCAGTATTTT.

This chain joins TRBV5-6 and TRBJ2-1; TRBD1 is a possible D gene (5 bases). This CDR3 has 13 residues. The ends were cut back, 2 bases at V and 3 bases at J, with 6 bases in the middle. The V gene's germline CDR1 is SGHDT and CDR2 YYEEEE. CDR3 in amino acids: CASSFGHYNEQFF. The CDR3 DNA follows: TGTGCCAGCAGCTTCGGACACTACAATGAGCAGTTCTTC. The full variable domain, rest sourced from reference TRBV5-6 and TRBJ2-1, is DAGVTQSPTHLIKTRGQQVTLRCSPKSGHDTVSWYQQALGQGPQFIFQYYEEEERQRGNFPDRFSGHQFPNYSSELNVNALLLGDSALYLCASSFGHYNEQFFGPGTRLTVL.

This clone appeared once. The chain uses TRBV7-3 and TRBJ2-2; 12 bases map to TRBD2. The CDR3 consists of 19 residues. J was trimmed by 0 bases and V by 6 bases; bases with no gene match: 11. Per germline, CDR1 SGHTA and CDR2 FQGTGA. CDR3 coding DNA: TGTGCCAGCAGTACTAGCGGGGGGACTCAATTCGCGAACACCGGGGAGCTGTTTTTT. Amino acids: CASSTSGGTQFANTGELFF.

This chain uses TRBV7-8 with TRBJ2-7; D might be TRBD2 (6 bases). V lost 4 bases, J lost 0 bases, and 13 bases lay in between. From germline, CDR1 is SGHVS and CDR2 FQNEAQ. The CDR3 has 15 residues. The CDR3 protein is CASSSGDQISYEQYF. The CDR3 region has the DNA TGTGCCAGCAGCTCGGGAGACCAGATCTCCTACGAGCAGTACTTC.

The chain couples TRBV7-2 to TRBJ1-6, with D possibly TRBD1 on 6 matching bases. The length of the CDR3 is 16 residues. Germline V gives CDR1 SGHTA, CDR2 FQGNSA. Between the trimmed V and J ends, which lost 0 bases and 6 bases, there was a span of 12 bases. CDR3 bases: TGTGCCAGCAGCTTAGCTTCCGGACAGTTTAATTCACCCCTCCACTTT. Protein product: CASSLASGQFNSPLHF.

The rearrangement joins TRBV4-1 to TRBJ1-2; D might be TRBD1 (6 bases). Trimming took off 4 bases at V and 5 bases at J, with 11 bases between the two ends. The CDR3 length is 13 residues. Germline V CDR1 and CDR2: MGHRA, YSYEKL. CDR3 DNA sequence: TGCGCCAGCAGCCCGGACAGACAATATGGCTACACCTTC. Translating it yields CASSPDRQYGYTF.

The sample holds a few counts of this clone. J is TRBJ2-7 and V is TRBV27; maybe TRBD1 (6 bases). Trimming cost V 6 bases and J 1 base, with 13 bases left between them. CDR3 length equals 14 residues. CDR1 and CDR2 (germline): MNHEY, SMNVEV (reference sequence). The CDR3 sequence: CASRPTTGSYEQYF. The CDR3 bases are TGTGCCAGCAGACCAACTACAGGGTCCTACGAGCAGTACTTC.

The chain carries TRBV5-1 and TRBJ2-5; 7 bases match TRBD1. Germline V gene sequence: CDR1 SGHRS, CDR2 YFSETQ. The CDR3 sequence is 12 residues long. Unmatched junction bases numbered 8, after V lost 3 bases and J lost 12 bases. The CDR3 loop is CASSSSGQLKYF. The CDR3 DNA reads TGCGCCAGCAGCTCGTCGGGACAGCTTAAGTACTTC.

The chain uses TRBV6-6 and TRBJ1-4; D gene uncertain. CDR1 MNHNY and CDR2 SVGAGI come from the germline V gene (reference sequence). Trimming took off 2 bases at V and 4 bases at J, with 5 bases between the two ends. The CDR3 contains 13 residues. CDR3: CASSYEVNEKLFF. DNA of the CDR3: TGTGCCAGCAGTTACGAGGTTAATGAAAAACTGTTTTTT.

The rearrangement uses TRBV27 and TRBJ1-6, with 7 bases lining up with TRBD1. The CDR3 is 17 amino acids. Germline trimming cut 6 bases from V and 0 bases from J; bases unmatched to any gene: 8. Germline CDR1 MNHEY, CDR2 SMNVEV (reference sequence). This chain's CDR3 is CASSLGQASSYNSPLHF. The CDR3 DNA reads as TGTGCCAGCAGCCTCGGACAGGCGAGCTCCTATAATTCACCCCTCCACTTT.